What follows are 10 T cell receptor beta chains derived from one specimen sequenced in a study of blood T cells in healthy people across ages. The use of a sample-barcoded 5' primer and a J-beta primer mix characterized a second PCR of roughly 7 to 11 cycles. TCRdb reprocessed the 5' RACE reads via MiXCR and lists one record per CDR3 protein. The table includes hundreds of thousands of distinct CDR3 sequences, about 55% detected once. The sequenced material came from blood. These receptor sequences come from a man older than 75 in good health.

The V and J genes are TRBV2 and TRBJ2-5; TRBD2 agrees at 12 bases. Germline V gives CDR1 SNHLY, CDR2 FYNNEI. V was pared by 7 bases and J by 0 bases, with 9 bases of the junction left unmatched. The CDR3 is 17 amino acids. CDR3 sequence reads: CASIRASGRAHQETQYF. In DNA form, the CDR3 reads TGTGCCAGCATTCGAGCTAGCGGGAGGGCCCACCAAGAGACCCAGTACTTC.

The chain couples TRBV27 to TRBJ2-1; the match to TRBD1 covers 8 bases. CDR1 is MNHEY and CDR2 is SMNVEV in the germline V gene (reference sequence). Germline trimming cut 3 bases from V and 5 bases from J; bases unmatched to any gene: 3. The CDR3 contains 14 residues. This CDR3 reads CASSFSTGDNEQFF. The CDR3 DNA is TGTGCCAGCAGTTTTTCGACAGGGGACAATGAGCAGTTCTTC.

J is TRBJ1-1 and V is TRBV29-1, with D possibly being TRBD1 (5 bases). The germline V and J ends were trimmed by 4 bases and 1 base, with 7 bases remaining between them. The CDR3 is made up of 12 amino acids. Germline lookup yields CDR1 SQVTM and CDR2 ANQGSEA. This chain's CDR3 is CSVGGQNTEAFF. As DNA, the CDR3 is TGCAGCGTTGGCGGACAGAACACTGAAGCTTTCTTT.

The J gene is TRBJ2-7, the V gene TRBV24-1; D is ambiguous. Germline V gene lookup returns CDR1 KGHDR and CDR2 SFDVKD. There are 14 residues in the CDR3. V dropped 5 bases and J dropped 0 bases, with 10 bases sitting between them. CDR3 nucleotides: TGTGCCACCAGTGCGGCTCTCAGCTCCTACGAGCAGTACTTC. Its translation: CATSAALSSYEQYF.

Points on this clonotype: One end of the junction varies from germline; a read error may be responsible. In DNA, the CDR3 is TGTGCCAGCAGCTTTACTAGCGGGAGAACCTACGAGCAGTACTTC. The encoded protein is CASSFTSGRTYEQYF. The V gene is TRBV5-1, the J gene TRBJ2-7, with TRBD2 matching 11 bases. This CDR3 is 15 amino acids long. Germline loops: CDR1 SGHRS, CDR2 YFSETQ.

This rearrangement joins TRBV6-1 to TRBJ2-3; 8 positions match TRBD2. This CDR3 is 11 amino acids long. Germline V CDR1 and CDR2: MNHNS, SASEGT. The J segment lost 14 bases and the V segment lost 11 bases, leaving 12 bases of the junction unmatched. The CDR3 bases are TGTGCCGGCACGGGGATTAGCGGGGCGTATTTT. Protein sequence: CAGTGISGAYF.

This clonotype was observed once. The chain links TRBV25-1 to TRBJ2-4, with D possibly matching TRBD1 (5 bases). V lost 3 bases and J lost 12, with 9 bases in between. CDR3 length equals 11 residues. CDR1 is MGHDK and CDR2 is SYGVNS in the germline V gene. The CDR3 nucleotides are TGTGCCAGCAGTGACAGGGCGGATCAGTACTTC. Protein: CASSDRADQYF.

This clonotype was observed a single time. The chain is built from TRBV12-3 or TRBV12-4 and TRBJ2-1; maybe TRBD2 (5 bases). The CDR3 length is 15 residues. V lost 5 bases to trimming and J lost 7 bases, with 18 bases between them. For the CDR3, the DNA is TGTGCCAGCAGTAACCAACTAGGCATATCGAATGAGCAGTTCTTC. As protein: CASSNQLGISNEQFF.

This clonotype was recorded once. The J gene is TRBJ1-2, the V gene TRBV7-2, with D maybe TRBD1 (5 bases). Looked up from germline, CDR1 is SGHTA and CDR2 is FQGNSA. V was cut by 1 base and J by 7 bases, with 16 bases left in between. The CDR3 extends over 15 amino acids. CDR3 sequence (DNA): TGTGCCAGCAGCTTAGTGGGGGGGGGATCCGGTGGCTACACCTTC. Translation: CASSLVGGGSGGYTF.

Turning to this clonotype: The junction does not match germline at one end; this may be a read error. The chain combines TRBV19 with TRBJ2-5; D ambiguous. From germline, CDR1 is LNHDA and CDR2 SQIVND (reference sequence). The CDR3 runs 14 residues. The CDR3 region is CASSTRHDQGTQYF. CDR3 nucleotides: TGTGCCAGTAGTACCCGACATGATCAAGGGACCCAGTACTTC.